Shown below are 3 T cell receptor beta chains from a single sample sequenced in a study of cytomegalovirus exposure and HLA in healthy donors. The PCR ran on 60 Vbeta and 13 Jbeta primers. TCRdb keeps only in-frame clones here, not all; method: immunoSEQ multiplex PCR. This sample has 130,000 to 150,000 clones, with 80% found just once. Input material: PBMCs. These receptors were taken from a man aged 25 to 45 in good health and CMV-seronegative.

The chain combines TRBV29-1 with TRBJ2-3; D remains unclear. The CDR3 covers 14 residues. Germline V CDR1 and CDR2: SQVTM, ANQGSEA. The V end was cut by 6 bases, the J end by 0 bases, with 13 bases between. CDR3 sequence (DNA): TGCAGCGTCGCCCAACAGTTTAGCACAGATACGCAGTATTTT. This encodes CSVAQQFSTDTQYF.

The rearrangement joins TRBV15 to TRBJ1-3; D is possibly TRBD1 (5 bases). The length of the CDR3 is 15 residues. V lost 0 bases and J 5 bases, leaving 11 bases between the germline ends. Germline-derived CDR1 and CDR2 are LNHNV and YYDKDF (reference sequence). The CDR3 nucleotides are TGTGCCACCAGCAGAGAGGGGCAGAGGAGAAACACCATATATTTT. Amino acid sequence: CATSREGQRRNTIYF.

The rearrangement links TRBV6-5 to TRBJ2-7; D perhaps matches TRBD1 (6 bases). Trimming pared 10 bases from V and 3 bases from J, leaving 19 bases between. The CDR3 totals 14 residues. Germline CDR1 and CDR2: MNHEY and SVGAGI. CDR3 DNA sequence: TGTGCCACAGGGGTCGGGCGGCCTTTCTACGAGCAGTACTTC. Translation: CATGVGRPFYEQYF.